This T cell receptor (beta chain) emerged from a study of blood T cell repertoires in COVID-19. This CDR3 is 16 amino acids long. Trimming stripped 4 bases from V and 8 bases from J, with 21 bases between. Germline lookup yields CDR1 MGHDK and CDR2 SYGVNS. Clones were read by immunoSEQ multiplex PCR, and TCRdb kept only the in-frame ones, dropping some. The table records 190,000 or so clones, approximately 87% of them present only once. This clonotype was sampled from a woman in her 70s with acute or convalescent COVID-19. The specimen was peripheral blood. The chain uses TRBV25-1 and TRBJ2-1; D possibly corresponds to TRBD1 (6 bases). The CDR3: CASSGDIGALRDEQFF. The CDR3 DNA sequence: TGTGCCAGCAGTGGGGACATTGGGGCTCTGCGCGATGAGCAGTTCTTC.